These T cell receptor beta chains were read from a single sample in a study of CD8+CD57+ T cells in acquired aplastic anemia. Each CDR3 protein gets one entry after TCRdb re-called the reads with MiXCR. The sample holds 270,000 or so distinct CDR3 sequences, 70% to 85% seen once. The sample comprised sorted CD4+, CD8+, or CD8+CD57+ T cells (not recorded which) from PBMCs. Source of these receptors: a human donor with aplastic anemia. The CDR3 runs from the conserved cysteine through the conserved F or W. D genes are given only for firm matches. Size is stated for part of the rows, as once, few or many counts, or as a class when the clone is expanded.

j_gene	v_gene	abundance	d_gene	CDR3aa	CDR3nt
TRBJ1-6	TRBV20-1	-	-	CSASSWGLSANSPLHF	TGCAGTGCCAGTAGTTGGGGACTTTCGGCGAATTCACCCCTCCACTTT
TRBJ1-2	TRBV7-9	-	-	CASSLQRSGLVYGYTF	TGTGCCAGCAGCTTGCAGAGAAGCGGGCTGGTATATGGCTACACCTTC
TRBJ2-2	TRBV7-2	-	-	CASSVFQSPTDTQF	TGTGCCAGCAGCGTATTTCAGTCACCCACAGATACGCAGTTT
TRBJ2-7	TRBV25-1	-	-	CTSSHGDANEQYF	TGTACCAGCAGCCACGGGGATGCGAACGAGCAGTACTTC
TRBJ1-2	TRBV7-2	-	-	CASSSRGGGKAQYYTF	TGTGCCAGCAGCTCACGGGGGGGCGGCAAGGCCCAGTACTACACCTTC
TRBJ2-3	TRBV7-8	-	TRBD1	CASSLELTGDTEAF	TGTGCCAGCAGCTTAGAGCTGACAGGGGACACTGAAGCTTTT
TRBJ2-3	TRBV7-9	-	-	CASSLAGGPLTYEF	TGTGCCAGCAGCTTAGCAGGAGGGCCCCTGACTTATGAATTT
TRBJ2-7	TRBV27	many	TRBD2	CASQSVVAGAYEQYF	TGTGCCAGCCAAAGTGTAGTAGCGGGGGCCTACGAGCAGTACTTC
TRBJ2-1	TRBV11-1	-	-	CASSFAAPAYNEQFF	TGTGCCAGCAGCTTCGCAGCCCCAGCCTACAATGAGCAGTTCTTC
TRBJ1-2	TRBV7-9	-	TRBD1	CASSPMQDRVYEQYTF	TGTGCCAGCAGCCCGATGCAGGACAGGGTCTACGAGCAGTACACCTTC
TRBJ2-1	TRBV10-3	once	-	CANRDPGVDEQFF	TGTGCCAACCGGGACCCCGGCGTGGATGAGCAGTTCTTC
TRBJ2-7	TRBV7-7	-	TRBD1	CASSEGDRGTYEQYF	TGTGCTAGCAGCGAAGGGGACAGGGGGACCTACGAGCAGTACTTC
TRBJ2-2	TRBV11-1	-	-	CASSLRRAGELFF	TGTGCCAGCAGCTTAAGGCGAGCCGGGGAGCTGTTTTTT
TRBJ1-3	TRBV2	-	-	CASSEGGLGNTIYF	TGTGCCAGCAGTGAAGGGGGGCTTGGAAACACCATATATTTT
TRBJ2-7	TRBV15	-	TRBD2	CATGASGSRDEQYF	TGTGCCACCGGGGCTAGCGGGAGCAGGGATGAGCAGTACTTC
TRBJ2-1	TRBV24-1	-	TRBD1	CATSDPSRTGRHEQFF	TGTGCCACCAGTGATCCTTCCCGGACAGGGCGCCATGAGCAGTTCTTC
TRBJ1-2	TRBV7-2	-	-	CVSSLARADTVYGYTF	TGTGTCAGCAGCTTGGCCCGGGCCGATACGGTGTATGGTTACACCTTC
TRBJ2-3	TRBV7-9	once	-	CASSLAAGPHLLCF	TGTGCCAGCAGCTTAGCGGCCGGGCCCCATTTGCTTTGTTTT
TRBJ2-1	TRBV7-2	-	TRBD2	CASRTALAASYNEQFF	TGTGCCAGCAGAACTGCGCTAGCGGCATCCTACAATGAGCAGTTCTTC
TRBJ1-6	TRBV7-9	-	TRBD1	CAGQGARGTQYPLYF	TGTGCCGGACAGGGGGCTAGGGGGACGCAGTACCCCCTCTACTTT